The T cell receptor beta chain described here comes from a study of human T cells and chemical hapten exposure. Points from the study as a whole: Donors' alopecia may make their immune response differ from healthy people's. Expanded TCRs formed significantly more large CDR3 similarity clusters than controls.

Time point in this sample: patch test 1, 2 weeks after DPC sensitization. Indicated treatment: therapeutic diphenylcyclopropenone sensitization with weekly scalp DPC. MiXCR, applied by TCRdb to the RACE reads, yields one record per CDR3 protein. This sample carries approximately 400,000 distinct CDR3 sequences, 4% to 5.5% of them seen once, and the ten largest clones take approximately 2.1%. Notes on this clonotype: Antigen: not known.

Looked up from germline, CDR1 is DFQATT and CDR2 is SNEGSKA (reference sequence). V shed 5 bases, J shed 8 bases, and the junction held 9 bases outside the gene matches. The CDR3 loop spans 13 amino acids. This TCR was recovered from a woman aged 45-65 years with alopecia areata. Some clones in this sample may be carry-over from other donors' samples. This specimen consisted of whole blood, obtained in connection with sensitization to the hapten diphenylcyclopropenone (DPC). The chain uses TRBV20-1 and TRBJ2-1; 7 nucleotides agree with TRBD2. In DNA, the CDR3 is TGCAGTGCTGGCCAACTAGCGTGGGATGAGCAGTTCTTC. It translates to CSAGQLAWDEQFF.